The 25 T cell receptor beta chains below all came from one sample that was sequenced in a study of cytotoxic CD8 clonotypes in ibrutinib-treated CLL. Some clones are missing from TCRdb's copy, which holds only in-frame ones; the method was immunoSEQ multiplex PCR. Of some 140,000 clones in the sample, 85% to 95% were seen once. Source: PBMCs, taken after 12 months of ibrutinib treatment. These receptors all come from a human donor with chronic lymphocytic leukemia.

This clone occurred a few times. The chain is built from TRBV4-2 and TRBJ2-5; a possible D gene is TRBD2 (5 bases). The V end lost 8 bases, the J end lost 4 bases, and 17 bases lay between the germline ends. Germline V CDR1 and CDR2: LGHNA, YNFKEQ. The CDR3 spans 14 residues. The CDR3 is CASGELGRSETQYF. As DNA, the CDR3 is TGTGCCAGCGGAGAACTAGGGCGTTCAGAGACCCAGTACTTC.

The chain is built from TRBV7-2 and TRBJ2-7, with D perhaps TRBD1 (5 bases). V shed 1 base and J shed 0 bases, with 13 bases lying between them. The CDR3 spans 16 residues. Germline assignment: CDR1 SGHTA and CDR2 FQGNSA. CDR3 nucleotides: TGTGCCAGCAGCTTAGAAGGGGTCAGTTACTCCTACGAGCAGTACTTC. Translation: CASSLEGVSYSYEQYF. Complete variable domain (other parts from reference TRBV7-2 and TRBJ2-7): GAGVSQSPSNKVTEKGKDVELRCDPISGHTALYWYRQSLGQGLEFLIYFQGNSAPDKSGLPSDRFSAERTGGSVSTLTIQRTQQEDSAVYLCASSLEGVSYSYEQYFGPGTRLTVT.

Written as DNA, the CDR3 is TGTGCCAGCAGCCCGGACAGGGCCACAGATACGCAGTATTTT. Protein sequence: CASSPDRATDTQYF. V gene TRBV7-9 combines with J gene TRBJ2-3; 8 nucleotides agree with TRBD1. The CDR3 sequence is 14 residues long. Trimming at V came to 5 bases and at J to 2 bases, leaving 3 bases not matched to a gene. Looked up from germline, CDR1 is SEHNR and CDR2 is FQNEAQ (reference sequence).

This sequence joins TRBV11-3 and TRBJ2-3; D is perhaps TRBD1 or TRBD2 (6 bases each). Germline V lookup: CDR1 SGHNT, CDR2 YENEEA. Trimming left V 7 bases short and J 2 bases short, with 13 bases between. The CDR3 runs to 14 residues. CDR3 DNA sequence: TGTGCCAGCAAGGGGGAGGCACACACAGATACGCAGTATTTT. The encoded protein is CASKGEAHTDTQYF.

This rearrangement joins TRBV19 to TRBJ2-5; possibly TRBD1 for D (6 bases). The CDR3 is 15 residues long. Trimming removed 7 bases at V and 5 bases at J, with 20 bases between. The germline V gene has CDR1 LNHDA and CDR2 SQIVND (reference sequence). The CDR3 DNA reads as TGTGCCAGTACGGATTCCGGGACAATGCACGAGACCCAGTACTTC. This encodes CASTDSGTMHETQYF.

The rearrangement links TRBV27 to TRBJ2-2; perhaps TRBD1 as D (6 bases). This CDR3 comprises 13 residues. Between the trimmed V and J ends, which lost 7 bases and 2 bases, there was a span of 8 bases. CDR1 MNHEY and CDR2 SMNVEV come from the germline V gene (reference sequence). CDR3 nucleotides: TGTGCCAGCAAACAGGGAAACACCGGGGAGCTGTTTTTT. The encoded protein is CASKQGNTGELFF.

Only one count was recorded for this clone. The genes are TRBV7-2 and TRBJ1-5; TRBD1 might be the D (6 bases). The V end lost 2 bases, the J end lost 2 bases, and 7 bases lay between the germline ends. From germline, CDR1 is SGHTA and CDR2 FQGNSA. The CDR3 covers 14 residues. Here the CDR3 reads CASSLKGGNQPQHF. The DNA for the CDR3 is TGTGCCAGCAGCTTAAAGGGGGGCAATCAGCCCCAGCATTTT.

The chain has TRBV4-3 and TRBJ2-1, with 13 positions matching TRBD2. Unmatched junction bases numbered 6, after V lost 3 bases and J lost 4 bases. The germline gives CDR1 LGHNA, CDR2 YSLEER. CDR3 size: 17 residues. CDR3 DNA sequence: TGCGCCAGCAGCCAGGGGAGACTAGCGGGAGGTTACAATGAGCAGTTCTTC. The encoded protein is CASSQGRLAGGYNEQFF.

Of note for this clone: Sequence at one end of the junction differs from germline and may be a read error. The chain employs TRBV28 and TRBJ2-7, with 7 bases fitting TRBD2. Per germline, CDR1 MDHEN and CDR2 SYDVKM. The CDR3 is 11 residues long. The CDR3 DNA reads TGTGCCAGTAGGGGAGGGGCTTCTTCAAACTTC. This encodes CASRGGASSNF.

V and J are TRBV11-1 and TRBJ2-5; D gene ambiguous. With 2 bases removed from V and 2 bases from J, the gap between germline ends came to 9 bases. The CDR3 covers 14 residues. In germline, CDR1 is SGHAT, CDR2 FQDESV (reference sequence). The DNA for the CDR3 is TGTGCCAGCAGCTTATCGGCAAAACAAGAGACCCAGTACTTC. Translating gives CASSLSAKQETQYF. The whole variable domain, filled in from reference TRBV11-1 and TRBJ2-5, reads EAEVAQSPRYKITEKSQAVAFWCDPISGHATLYWYRQILGQGPELLVQFQDESVVDDSQLPKDRFSAERLKGVDSTLKIQPAELGDSAMYLCASSLSAKQETQYFGPGTRLLVL.

The chain joins TRBV27 to TRBJ2-2; D unresolved. CDR3 length equals 13 residues. The V gene lost 5 bases and the J gene lost 5 bases, with 9 bases spanning the gap. In germline, CDR1 is MNHEY, CDR2 SMNVEV (reference sequence). The chain's CDR3 is CASSPQITGELFF. DNA of the CDR3: TGTGCCAGCAGTCCACAGATTACCGGGGAGCTGTTTTTT.

This chain connects TRBV28 to TRBJ2-7; 11 nucleotides line up with TRBD2. The length of the CDR3 is 13 residues. Germline V CDR1 and CDR2: MDHEN, SYDVKM. V dropped 11 bases and J dropped 3; count of bases not matched to a gene: 6. The CDR3 sequence is CAGGLAGGYEQYF. In DNA, the CDR3 is TGTGCCGGCGGGCTAGCGGGAGGCTACGAGCAGTACTTC.

The rearrangement uses TRBV9 and TRBJ2-2; no clear D gene. This CDR3 comprises 16 residues. V lost 0 bases and J 3 bases, leaving 12 bases between the germline ends. The V gene's germline CDR1 is SGDLS and CDR2 YYNGEE. Written as DNA, the CDR3 is TGTGCCAGCAGCGTAGTAGAAGGTTGGGACACCGGGGAGCTGTTTTTT. This encodes CASSVVEGWDTGELFF. The entire variable domain, with the rest obtained from reference TRBV9 and TRBJ2-2, is as follows: DSGVTQTPKHLITATGQRVTLRCSPRSGDLSVYWYQQSLDQGLQFLIQYYNGEERAKGNILERFSAQQFPDLHSELNLSSLELGDSALYFCASSVVEGWDTGELFFGEGSRLTVL.

The chain links TRBV29-1 to TRBJ2-7, with TRBD2 matching 9 bases. Per the germline V gene, CDR1 is SQVTM and CDR2 is ANQGSEA. J gave up 1 base and V 7 bases, and 5 bases lay outside the gene matches. The CDR3 sequence is 13 residues long. CDR3 amino acids: CSAAGGQSYEQYF. The CDR3 DNA sequence: TGCAGCGCAGCGGGGGGACAGTCCTACGAGCAGTACTTC.

The CDR3 nucleotides read TGTGCCATCTCGTACAGGGGAAACACTGAAGCTTTCTTT. Protein: CAISYRGNTEAFF. The chain couples TRBV10-3 to TRBJ1-1; 7 bases line up with TRBD1. Germline V CDR1 and CDR2: ENHRY, SYGVKD. There are 13 residues in the CDR3. The J segment lost 2 bases and the V segment lost 8 bases, leaving 5 bases of the junction unmatched.

This clone was recorded a few times. The gene calls are TRBV7-6 and TRBJ2-1; the D gene is possibly TRBD2 (7 bases). V dropped 0 bases and J dropped 8 bases, with 11 bases sitting between them. Per germline, CDR1 SGHVS and CDR2 FNYEAQ. The length of the CDR3 is 14 residues. The CDR3 DNA reads as TGTGCCAGCAGCTTAGCGGGAGGGGGGGATGAGCAGTTCTTC. Its protein is CASSLAGGGDEQFF.

The chain joins TRBV5-4 to TRBJ2-4, with 9 bases aligning to TRBD1. Germline V gives CDR1 SGHNT, CDR2 YYREEE (reference sequence). The CDR3 spans 16 residues. V shed 2 bases, J shed 1 base, and the junction held 4 bases outside the gene matches. In DNA form, the CDR3 reads TGTGCCAGCAGCTTTGGACAGGGGAGGGCCAAAAACATTCAGTACTTC. It yields the protein CASSFGQGRAKNIQYF.

V is TRBV2 and J is TRBJ2-5; D may correspond to TRBD1 or TRBD2 (5 bases each). Germline V gives CDR1 SNHLY, CDR2 FYNNEI. The germline V and J ends were trimmed by 6 bases and 3 bases, with 11 bases remaining between them. CDR3 size: 13 residues. DNA for the CDR3: TGTGCCAGCAGGGGGGACGGAAAAGAGACCCAGTACTTC. This encodes CASRGDGKETQYF.

The chain combines TRBV2 with TRBJ2-2; no clear D gene. Germline assignment: CDR1 SNHLY and CDR2 FYNNEI. Trimming left V 7 bases short and J 2 bases short, with 14 bases between. The CDR3 has 15 residues. The CDR3: CASKSSSTNTGELFF. DNA for the CDR3: TGTGCCAGCAAATCCAGCTCAACAAACACCGGGGAGCTGTTTTTT.

The rearrangement uses TRBV30 and TRBJ2-3, with TRBD1 identical over 7 bases. Germline-derived CDR1 and CDR2 are GTSNPN and SVGIG (reference sequence). The V and J ends lost 1 base and 0 bases, in that order; junction bases with no gene match: 7. There are 16 residues in the CDR3. CDR3 protein: CAWSDPRGLSTDTQYF. DNA of the CDR3: TGTGCCTGGAGTGACCCTAGGGGGCTTAGCACAGATACGCAGTATTTT. Together with reference TRBV30 and TRBJ2-3, the CDR3 gives the full variable domain: SQTIHQWPATLVQPVGSPLSLECTVEGTSNPNLYWYRQAAGRGLQLLFYSVGIGQISSEVPQNLSASRPQDRQFILSSKKLLLSDSGFYLCAWSDPRGLSTDTQYFGPGTRLTVL.

The chain recombines TRBV10-1 with TRBJ2-1, with D perhaps matching TRBD2 (5 bases). Germline V lookup: CDR1 WNHNN, CDR2 SYGVQD (reference sequence). This CDR3 comprises 14 residues. Trimming stripped 0 bases from V and 7 bases from J, with 10 bases between. The CDR3 loop is CASSESRVVNEQFF. In DNA form, the CDR3 reads TGCGCCAGCAGTGAGTCGAGGGTGGTAAATGAGCAGTTCTTC.

The genes are TRBV19 and TRBJ2-7; D call uncertain. The CDR3 sequence is 13 residues long. With 1 base removed from V and 3 bases from J, the gap between germline ends came to 7 bases. Germline V gene sequence: CDR1 LNHDA, CDR2 SQIVND (reference sequence). The CDR3 DNA reads TGTGCCAGTAGTATAGGGACGGACTACGAGCAGTACTTC. Its translation is CASSIGTDYEQYF.

This clone was recorded only once. The CDR3 loop reads CASSIEETYEQYF. CDR3 sequence (DNA): TGTGCCAGTAGTATAGAGGAGACCTACGAGCAGTACTTC. The rearrangement links TRBV19 to TRBJ2-7; D gene uncertain. The CDR3 covers 13 residues. Germline loops: CDR1 LNHDA, CDR2 SQIVND (reference sequence). V lost 0 bases, J lost 2 bases, and 5 bases lay in between.

This sequence joins TRBV27 and TRBJ1-4; D is uncertain. The V gene lost 5 bases and the J gene lost 4 bases, with 14 bases spanning the gap. The length of the CDR3 is 15 residues. Germline CDR1 and CDR2: MNHEY and SMNVEV (reference sequence). The CDR3 DNA reads TGTGCCAGCAGTATGAGAGGGTTTGGTAATGAAAAACTGTTTTTT. It specifies CASSMRGFGNEKLFF.

The V call is TRBV6-5, the J call TRBJ2-7; D call uncertain. The CDR3 runs to 12 residues. Trimming left V 5 bases short and J 9 bases short, with 14 bases between. CDR1 is MNHEY and CDR2 is SVGAGI in the germline V gene. The CDR3 sequence is CASSPTNYGQYF. The CDR3 DNA is TGTGCCAGCAGTCCCACAAACTATGGGCAGTACTTC.